This T cell receptor (beta chain) was sequenced in a study of control samples from healthy donors and cancer patients. This CDR3 has 14 amino acids. V dropped 3 bases and J dropped 8 bases, with 13 bases sitting between them. The germline V gene has CDR1 WNHNN and CDR2 SYGVQD (reference sequence). Using immunoSEQ multiplex PCR, the repertoire was profiled, and TCRdb retains in-frame clones only, with some absent. The sample has roughly 59,000 clones; about 92% are singletons. Sequenced material: PBMCs. This rearrangement joins TRBV10-1 to TRBJ1-4; D gene uncertain. This sequence originates from a man between 35 and 55 years old with colorectal cancer. CDR3 in amino acids: CASSDKGRGEKLFF. The CDR3 DNA follows: TGCGCCAGCAGTGATAAAGGCCGGGGAGAAAAACTGTTTTTT.